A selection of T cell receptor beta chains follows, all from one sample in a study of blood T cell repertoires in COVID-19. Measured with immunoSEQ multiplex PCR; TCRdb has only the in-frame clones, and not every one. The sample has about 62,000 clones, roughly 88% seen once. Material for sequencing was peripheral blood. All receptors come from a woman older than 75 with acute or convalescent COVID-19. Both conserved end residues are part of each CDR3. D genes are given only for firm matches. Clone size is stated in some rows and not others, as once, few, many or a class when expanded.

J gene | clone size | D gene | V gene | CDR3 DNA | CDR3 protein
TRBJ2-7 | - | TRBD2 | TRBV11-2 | TGTGCCAGCAGCTTACGGGGGGGAAGCCACGAGCAGTACTTC | CASSLRGGSHEQYF
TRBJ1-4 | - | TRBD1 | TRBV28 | TGTGCCAGCAATCCGGGACAGGATAATGAAAAACTGTTTTTT | CASNPGQDNEKLFF
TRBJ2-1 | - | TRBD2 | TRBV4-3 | TGCGCCAGCAGCCTCCGTGCGAGCGGGGCAGGCAATGAGCAGTTCTTC | CASSLRASGAGNEQFF
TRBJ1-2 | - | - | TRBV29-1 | TGCAGCGTTGACTTATCGGCGAGGGAAGGCTACACCTTC | CSVDLSAREGYTF
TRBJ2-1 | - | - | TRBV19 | TGTGCCACCGCGGGGGCGGTATACAATGAGCAGTTCTTC | CATAGAVYNEQFF
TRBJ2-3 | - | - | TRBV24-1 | TGTGCCACCAGTGATCCGGGACACCTCACAGATACGCAGTATTTT | CATSDPGHLTDTQYF
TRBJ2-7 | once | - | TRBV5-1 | TGCGCCAGCAGCTTGGGGGACACCGACTACGAGCAGTACTTC | CASSLGDTDYEQYF
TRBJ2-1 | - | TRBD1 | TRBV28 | TGTGCCAGCAGTCTCGATGGGACAGTGACCTACAATGAGCAGTTCTTC | CASSLDGTVTYNEQFF
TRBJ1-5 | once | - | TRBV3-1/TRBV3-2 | TGTGCCAGCAGCCAAGATGTGGCCAATCAGCCCCAGCATTTT | CASSQDVANQPQHF
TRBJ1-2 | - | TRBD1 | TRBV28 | TGTGCCAGCAGTTCGCCGTTTAGGGGGCGCGGGAACTATGGCTACACCTTC | CASSSPFRGRGNYGYTF
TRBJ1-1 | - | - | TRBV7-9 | TGTGCCAGCAGCTTAGTACTGTCCCCCACTGAAGCTTTCTTT | CASSLVLSPTEAFF
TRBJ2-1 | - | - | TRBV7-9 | TGTGCCAGCAGCTTACGGCTAGCAGGCAATGAGCAGTTCTTC | CASSLRLAGNEQFF
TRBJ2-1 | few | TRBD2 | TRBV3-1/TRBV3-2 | TGTGCCAGCAGCCACGTCCGAGGTCGGGGGGGTTACAATGAGCAGTTCTTC | CASSHVRGRGGYNEQFF
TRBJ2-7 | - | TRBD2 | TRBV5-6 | TGTGCCAGCAGCCTTTACTCAGCGGGAGTAGGCTACGAGCAGTACTTC | CASSLYSAGVGYEQYF
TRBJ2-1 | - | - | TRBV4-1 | TGCGCCAGCAGCCAAGGACTTGACGACCCCTACAATGAGCAGTTCTTC | CASSQGLDDPYNEQFF
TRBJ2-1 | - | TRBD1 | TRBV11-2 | TGTGCCAGCAGCCTATCAACAGGGGGGAGTGAGCAGTTCTTC | CASSLSTGGSEQFF
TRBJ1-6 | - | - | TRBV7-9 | TGTGCCAGCAGCTTACTTACCGGGGGGAATTCACCCCTCCACTTT | CASSLLTGGNSPLHF
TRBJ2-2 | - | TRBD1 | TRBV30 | TGTGCCTGGAAGACAGGGGGCCCGGGGGAGCTGTTTTTT | CAWKTGGPGELFF
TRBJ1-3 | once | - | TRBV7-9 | TGTGCCAGCAGCTGGATAGGGGTCGGAAACACCATATATTTT | CASSWIGVGNTIYF
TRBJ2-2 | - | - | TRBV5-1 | TGCGCCAGCAGCAGCGCTGTTGGCACCGGGGAGCTGTTTTTT | CASSSAVGTGELFF
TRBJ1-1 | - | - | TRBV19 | TGTGCCAGTAGTATTAGTCCCGGGACTGAAGCTTTCTTT | CASSISPGTEAFF
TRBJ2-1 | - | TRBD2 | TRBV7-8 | TGTGCCAGCAGCCCTAGCGGGGGAGGCTACAATGAGCAGTTCTTC | CASSPSGGGYNEQFF
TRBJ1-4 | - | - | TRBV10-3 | TGTGCCATCGGGGCTACAACTAATGAAAAACTGTTTTTT | CAIGATTNEKLFF
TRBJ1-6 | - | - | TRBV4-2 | TGTGCCAGCAGCCAAGATCAGATAGGGGCCCGCGTTTCACCCCTCCACTTT | CASSQDQIGARVSPLHF
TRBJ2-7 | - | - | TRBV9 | TGTGCCAGCAGCGTAAGCCAAGGCGGGCGATACTACGAGCAGTACTTC | CASSVSQGGRYYEQYF
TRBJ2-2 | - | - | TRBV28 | TGTGCCAGCAGATTACAGGGAGGCGGGGAGCTGTTTTTT | CASRLQGGGELFF
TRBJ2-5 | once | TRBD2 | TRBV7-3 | TGTGCCAGCAGCTCAACCGGACTAGCGATGGGAGAGACCCAGTACTTC | CASSSTGLAMGETQYF
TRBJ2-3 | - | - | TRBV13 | TGTGCCAGCAGCATGGACCTGAGGGGGGGGGCAGGAAATACGCAGTATTTT | CASSMDLRGGAGNTQYF